This T cell receptor beta chain was sequenced in a study of blood T cells in healthy people across ages. Study observations and caveats: Naive T cell percentage showed a strong correlation with the diversity of TCR beta. The study lacked donor CMV status, which possibly confounded expanded clonotype changes.

CDR3 length: 14 residues. V dropped 7 bases and J dropped 3; count of bases not matched to a gene: 5. Germline values: CDR1 SEHNR, CDR2 FQNEAQ (reference sequence). Details on this clonotype: Antigen unknown.

The use of a sample-barcoded 5' primer and a J-beta primer mix characterized a second PCR of roughly 6 to 11 cycles. A template-switch adaptor that had 12 random nucleotides put a tag on each cDNA molecule. Via MiXCR, TCRdb re-called the 5' RACE reads, giving one row per CDR3 protein. The profile shows fewer than 900,000 distinct CDR3 sequences, 43% of them singletons. Sequencing input: blood. The sequence derives from a woman aged 60-75 years in good health. The genes are TRBV7-9 and TRBJ1-4, with 7 bases lining up with TRBD1. The CDR3 loop reads CASIKDRANEKLFF. The CDR3 nucleotides are TGTGCCAGCATCAAAGACAGGGCTAATGAAAAACTGTTTTTT. Supplemented by reference TRBV7-9 and TRBJ1-4, the full variable domain reads DTGVSQNPRHKITKRGQNVTFRCDPISEHNRLYWYRQTLGQGPEFLTYFQNEAQLEKSRLLSDRFSAERPKGSFSTLEIQRTEQGDSAMYLCASIKDRANEKLFFGSGTQLSVL.